Given below is one T cell receptor (beta chain) in context. The germline gives CDR1 MNHNY, CDR2 SVGAGI (reference sequence). The length of the CDR3 is 15 residues. V shed 0 bases and J shed 1 base, with 9 bases lying between them. The sample belongs to a study of blood T cell repertoires in COVID-19. Study-wide context: Acute and convalescent COVID-19 samples came from the United States, Italy and Spain. T cells, B-cell-depleted T cells, or PBMCs supplied cDNA or gDNA.

Patients at the Seattle site were enrolled during active infection and followed longitudinally. Sequencing used immunoSEQ multiplex PCR; TCRdb keeps in-frame clones, though not all of them. This table has a few hundred thousand clones, over 80% appearing once. The clonotype originates from a woman aged 45-59 years with COVID-19, enrolled during active disease. V usage is TRBV6-6 and J usage is TRBJ1-1, with unresolved D. The sequencing sample was made of peripheral blood. Here the CDR3 DNA reads TGTGCCAGCAGTTACTCTTTCGCCAGGAACACTGAAGCTTTCTTT. This codes for CASSYSFARNTEAFF.